These 20 T cell receptor beta chains were all obtained from the same sample, sequenced in a study of cytotoxic CD8 clonotypes in ibrutinib-treated CLL. Clones were sequenced by immunoSEQ multiplex PCR, and TCRdb holds only the in-frame ones, with some missing. The table lists around 33,000 clones, 69% of them singletons. This specimen was PBMCs, taken before ibrutinib treatment. Source of these receptors: a human donor with chronic lymphocytic leukemia.

The chain recombines TRBV15 with TRBJ1-1; D gene uncertain. The V gene lost 8 bases and the J gene lost 1 base, with 8 bases spanning the gap. The CDR3 consists of 12 residues. The V gene's germline CDR1 is LNHNV and CDR2 YYDKDF (reference sequence). The CDR3 coding sequence is TGTGCCACCTCATTGGGGAACACTGAAGCTTTCTTT. Encoded protein: CATSLGNTEAFF.

V and J are TRBV7-3 and TRBJ1-1; tentative D call: TRBD1 (5 bases). Trimming took off 1 base at V and 5 bases at J, with 14 bases between the two ends. The CDR3 is 15 residues long. Per germline, CDR1 SGHTA and CDR2 FQGTGA. The DNA for the CDR3 is TGTGCCAGCAGCTTAAGGGCGGAGGGACGAACTGAAGCTTTCTTT. Translating gives CASSLRAEGRTEAFF.

This sequence joins TRBV5-1 and TRBJ2-1; 13 nucleotides match TRBD2. Germline CDR1 and CDR2: SGHRS and YFSETQ. V was clipped by 3 bases and J by 6 bases; unmatched bases: 0. The CDR3 runs 14 residues. The CDR3 coding sequence is TGCGCCAGCAGCTGGACTAGCGGGAGCAATGAGCAGTTCTTC. Its protein product is CASSWTSGSNEQFF. The whole variable domain, filled in from reference TRBV5-1 and TRBJ2-1, reads KAGVTQTPRYLIKTRGQQVTLSCSPISGHRSVSWYQQTPGQGLQFLFEYFSETQRNKGNFPGRFSGRQFSNSRSEMNVSTLELGDSALYLCASSWTSGSNEQFFGPGTRLTVL.

The sample holds a few counts of this clone. The chain couples TRBV19 to TRBJ2-7; 7 bases are a match to TRBD1. The CDR3 has 14 residues. Germline V gene lookup returns CDR1 LNHDA and CDR2 SQIVND (reference sequence). Unmatched junction bases numbered 7, after V lost 5 bases and J lost 3 bases. CDR3 loop: CASSFGQVNYEQYF. In nucleotides, the CDR3 is TGTGCCAGTAGTTTTGGACAGGTAAACTACGAGCAGTACTTC.

This chain joins TRBV6-1 and TRBJ2-1; no clear D gene. The CDR3 loop spans 14 amino acids. V lost 10 bases and J 9 bases, leaving 22 bases between the germline ends. The germline V gene has CDR1 MNHNS and CDR2 SASEGT. CDR3 residues: CATHRSTIYGEQFF. The DNA for the CDR3 is TGTGCCACCCACAGAAGCACGATATACGGTGAGCAGTTCTTC.

The chain employs TRBV14 and TRBJ1-1; tentatively, D is TRBD1 (6 bases). The CDR3 is made up of 13 amino acids. Germline CDR1 SGHDN, CDR2 FVKESK. V was trimmed by 3 bases and J by 4 bases, leaving 9 bases between them. The chain's CDR3 is CASSQFRGTEAFF. CDR3 in DNA: TGTGCCAGCAGCCAGTTCAGGGGCACTGAAGCTTTCTTT.

J is TRBJ1-2 and V is TRBV28, with a weak D call TRBD1 (6 bases). Germline V gene sequence: CDR1 MDHEN, CDR2 SYDVKM. This CDR3 comprises 13 residues. Trimming pared 6 bases from V and 5 bases from J, leaving 13 bases between. The CDR3 here is CASSVDSTYGYTF. DNA of the CDR3: TGTGCCAGCAGCGTGGACAGTACTTATGGCTACACCTTC.

This clone has more than one count but fewer than ten. This chain links TRBV7-2 with TRBJ1-5; D is undetermined. The CDR3 is 13 residues long. V was cut by 2 bases and J by 1 base, with 3 bases left in between. Germline CDR1 SGHTA, CDR2 FQGNSA. DNA for the CDR3: TGTGCCAGCAGCTTACGAAGCAATCAGCCCCAGCATTTT. Its protein is CASSLRSNQPQHF.

This clone has more than one count but fewer than ten. This chain joins TRBV19 and TRBJ1-5; D is perhaps TRBD1 (5 bases). Per the germline V gene, CDR1 is LNHDA and CDR2 is SQIVND (reference sequence). This CDR3 region has 12 residues. Trimming took 10 bases from V and 2 from J, leaving 9 bases between them. For the CDR3, the DNA is TGTGCCACCGGGACGGGCAATCAGCCCCAGCATTTT. Encoded protein: CATGTGNQPQHF.

The gene calls are TRBV7-8 and TRBJ2-2; TRBD2 matches at 11 bases. V was pared by 3 bases and J by 7 bases, with 4 bases of the junction left unmatched. This CDR3 is 15 amino acids long. CDR1 is SGHVS, CDR2 FQNEAQ, per germline. In nucleotides, the CDR3 is TGTGCCAGCAGCTTTAGCGGGGGGGTAGTCGGGGAGCTGTTTTTT. It translates to CASSFSGGVVGELFF.

The chain uses TRBV7-8 and TRBJ2-7, with 10 bases that match TRBD2. This CDR3 contains 16 residues. The J segment lost 5 bases and the V segment lost 5 bases, leaving 12 bases of the junction unmatched. The V gene's germline CDR1 is SGHVS and CDR2 FQNEAQ. Here the CDR3 reads CASSLRTSGNPNEQYF. In DNA form, the CDR3 reads TGTGCCAGCAGCCTCAGAACTAGCGGGAATCCCAACGAGCAGTACTTC.

The V gene is TRBV11-2, the J gene TRBJ2-1, with D unclear. Germline V gene sequence: CDR1 SGHAT, CDR2 FQNNGV. CDR3 length equals 15 residues. V lost 5 bases to trimming and J lost 9 bases, with 20 bases between them. The CDR3 DNA sequence: TGTGCCAGCAGCCCGTGGAACCCTCGGCCAGGTGAGCAGTTCTTC. Residues: CASSPWNPRPGEQFF.

The chain carries TRBV6-4 and TRBJ2-5; maybe TRBD1 (5 bases). The CDR3 sequence is 17 residues long. Germline assignment: CDR1 MRHNA and CDR2 SNTAGT. V lost 0 bases to trimming and J lost 1 base, with 15 bases between them. The CDR3, as DNA: TGTGCCAGCAGTGACTCGGGGCCAACCATACCCCAAGAGACCCAGTACTTC. Residues: CASSDSGPTIPQETQYF.

The chain employs TRBV4-2 and TRBJ2-5, with TRBD1 as a possible D gene (5 bases). Deletions cut 0 bases from V and 2 bases from J, with 7 bases between. The germline V gene encodes CDR1 LGHNA and CDR2 YNFKEQ. The CDR3 has 14 residues. The CDR3 spells CASSQEGPQETQYF. For the CDR3, the DNA is TGTGCCAGCAGCCAAGAGGGGCCGCAAGAGACCCAGTACTTC.

The rearrangement links TRBV10-1 to TRBJ2-3; tentatively, D is TRBD2 (6 bases). This CDR3 has 13 residues. V lost 4 bases to trimming and J lost 5 bases, with 10 bases between them. Germline V gene data show CDR1 as WNHNN and CDR2 as SYGVQD (reference sequence). CDR3 residues: CASSGLVEDTQYF. The CDR3 DNA is TGCGCCAGCAGTGGACTAGTGGAAGATACGCAGTATTTT.

V gene TRBV7-2 combines with J gene TRBJ2-7, with TRBD2 identical over 10 bases. V shed 5 bases and J 7 bases; nucleotides not matched to a gene: 11. The CDR3 is 15 amino acids. The V gene's germline CDR1 is SGHTA and CDR2 FQGNSA. The CDR3 sequence is CASSVTLAGAGEQYF. The CDR3, as DNA: TGTGCCAGCAGCGTAACCCTAGCGGGGGCCGGAGAGCAGTACTTC.

The chain is built from TRBV4-2 and TRBJ2-7; D unresolved. The germline V gene has CDR1 LGHNA and CDR2 YNFKEQ. The V gene lost 6 bases and the J gene lost 2 bases, with 20 bases spanning the gap. CDR3 length: 16 residues. The CDR3 DNA sequence: TGTGCCAGCAGTTCCCGTTGGGGAATTGGTACCTACGAGCAGTACTTC. Its translation: CASSSRWGIGTYEQYF.

This clone showed up just a few times. The chain uses TRBV29-1 and TRBJ2-7; D possibly corresponds to TRBD1 (6 bases). V was trimmed by 7 bases and J by 2 bases, leaving 12 bases between them. CDR1 is SQVTM and CDR2 is ANQGSEA in the germline V gene. The CDR3 runs 12 residues. The CDR3 DNA reads TGCAGCGGGACGGACAGCCCCTACGAGCAGTACTTC. Translating it yields CSGTDSPYEQYF.

The gene calls are TRBV9 and TRBJ2-1, with D unresolved. This CDR3 spans 15 amino acids. Germline V gene lookup returns CDR1 SGDLS and CDR2 YYNGEE. The ends were cut back, 6 bases at V and 0 bases at J, with 13 bases in the middle. CDR3 in amino acids: CASTPGDSSYNEQFF. The CDR3, as DNA: TGTGCCAGCACCCCTGGCGATAGCTCCTACAATGAGCAGTTCTTC.

The chain carries TRBV27 and TRBJ1-1; D call uncertain. Trimming left V 6 bases short and J 0 bases short, with 11 bases between. Germline CDR1 MNHEY, CDR2 SMNVEV (reference sequence). The CDR3 has 14 amino acids. The CDR3 DNA reads as TGTGCCAGCAGCGGAACTAGCCTGAACACTGAAGCTTTCTTT. The encoded protein is CASSGTSLNTEAFF.